One and the same sample provided the 30 T cell receptor beta chains below, sequenced in a study of glioma-infiltrating T cells after dendritic cell vaccination. The data were produced by immunoSEQ multiplex PCR, yet TCRdb's version contains in-frame clones alone and is incomplete. Among tens of thousands of clones listed, 82% were seen once. Sequenced material: blood, taken before dendritic cell vaccination. These TCRs come from a human donor with glioblastoma.

This chain joins TRBV25-1 and TRBJ1-1, with D possibly matching TRBD1 (6 bases). The germline V and J ends were trimmed by 7 bases and 3 bases, with 12 bases remaining between them. The CDR3 runs to 13 residues. Germline CDR1 MGHDK, CDR2 SYGVNS. CDR3 residues: CASKGKGDTEAFF. CDR3 DNA sequence: TGTGCCAGCAAGGGGAAGGGGGACACTGAAGCTTTCTTT.

This clone was seen many times. The chain links TRBV5-4 to TRBJ1-6, with 8 bases that match TRBD1. J gave up 7 bases and V 0 bases, and 6 bases lay outside the gene matches. Per the germline V gene, CDR1 is SGHNT and CDR2 is YYREEE (reference sequence). The CDR3 is made up of 16 amino acids. CDR3 loop: CASSLGGTGLNSPLHF. CDR3 DNA: TGTGCCAGCAGCTTGGGTGGGACAGGCCTAAATTCACCCCTCCACTTT.

The chain links TRBV2 to TRBJ2-1, with a tentative D call TRBD2 (6 bases). This CDR3 has 14 amino acids. Trimming took off 6 bases at V and 9 bases at J, with 18 bases between the two ends. CDR1 SNHLY and CDR2 FYNNEI come from the germline V gene. Here the CDR3 DNA reads TGTGCCAGCAGCGGGGACCACATGGGGGGTGAGCAGTTCTTC. As protein: CASSGDHMGGEQFF.

The table lists this clone with a count of one. The V call is TRBV5-1, the J call TRBJ1-4, with D unclear. Germline V lookup: CDR1 SGHRS, CDR2 YFSETQ. CDR3 length: 14 residues. Deletions cut 2 bases from V and 4 bases from J, with 9 bases between. CDR3 residues: CASSFDTFNEKLFF. The CDR3 nucleotides are TGCGCCAGCAGCTTTGACACTTTTAATGAAAAACTGTTTTTT.

There are a few counts of this clone. This rearrangement joins TRBV19 to TRBJ2-1; 7 bases line up with TRBD2. Looked up from germline, CDR1 is LNHDA and CDR2 is SQIVND (reference sequence). V shed 6 bases and J 7 bases; nucleotides not matched to a gene: 6. The CDR3 totals 13 residues. The CDR3 DNA is TGTGCCAGTAGAGAATTGGGGGGGAATGAGCAGTTCTTC. Its protein is CASRELGGNEQFF.

The V and J genes are TRBV30 and TRBJ1-3; a possible D gene is TRBD1 (6 bases). Germline loops: CDR1 GTSNPN, CDR2 SVGIG (reference sequence). There are 17 residues in the CDR3. V was trimmed by 0 bases and J by 2 bases, leaving 17 bases between them. CDR3 nucleotides: TGTGCCTGGAGTGTTCCATACAGGGAACTTACTGGAAACACCATATATTTT. It translates to CAWSVPYRELTGNTIYF.

J is TRBJ2-1 and V is TRBV19; 15 bases align to TRBD2. The CDR3 spans 17 residues. Germline CDR1 LNHDA, CDR2 SQIVND (reference sequence). Germline trimming cut 3 bases from V and 10 bases from J; bases unmatched to any gene: 10. In nucleotides, the CDR3 is TGTGCCAGTAGTATGGATGGGACTAGCGGGGGGAGTCAGGAGCAGTTCTTC. This encodes CASSMDGTSGGSQEQFF.

The genes are TRBV19 and TRBJ2-3, with no clear D. CDR3 length: 14 residues. Trimming stripped 6 bases from V and 2 bases from J, with 12 bases between. Germline V CDR1 and CDR2: LNHDA, SQIVND (reference sequence). For the CDR3, the DNA is TGTGCCAGTAGACCCACGGGTTTCACAGATACGCAGTATTTT. Its protein product is CASRPTGFTDTQYF.

This clone was seen once. The chain is built from TRBV10-2 and TRBJ1-6, with 8 bases matching TRBD1. The J segment lost 9 bases and the V segment lost 10 bases, leaving 5 bases of the junction unmatched. The CDR3 is 12 amino acids. CDR1 and CDR2 (germline): WSHSY, SAAADI. The chain's CDR3 is CATTGGSSPLHF. The DNA for the CDR3 is TGCGCCACAACAGGGGGGAGTTCACCCCTCCACTTT.

This chain connects TRBV19 to TRBJ1-5, with 7 bases fitting TRBD1. Trimming took 4 bases from V and 5 from J; bases not matched to a gene: 2. The V gene's germline CDR1 is LNHDA and CDR2 SQIVND (reference sequence). This CDR3 region has 13 residues. The CDR3 sequence is CASSTTGDQPQHF. CDR3 in DNA: TGTGCCAGTAGTACTACAGGGGATCAGCCCCAGCATTTT.

V and J are TRBV2 and TRBJ2-5; 10 positions match TRBD1. The CDR3 totals 15 residues. Looked up from germline, CDR1 is SNHLY and CDR2 is FYNNEI. The trim removed 6 bases at V and 6 bases at J, leaving 10 bases unmatched. The CDR3 region is CASSVPWTGGKTQYF. CDR3 in DNA: TGTGCCAGCAGCGTCCCCTGGACAGGGGGAAAGACCCAGTACTTC.

The V gene is TRBV5-1, the J gene TRBJ2-1; TRBD2 matches at 9 bases. The CDR3 runs 14 residues. The germline V gene encodes CDR1 SGHRS and CDR2 YFSETQ. V shed 10 bases, J shed 6 bases, and the junction held 11 bases outside the gene matches. In DNA, the CDR3 is TGCGCCGCTCGGGTGGGACTAGCAAGCAATGAGCAGTTCTTC. Translating gives CAARVGLASNEQFF.

Remarks on this clone: The junction departs from the called germline gene at one end, perhaps through a read error. V usage is TRBV7-7 and J usage is TRBJ2-7; TRBD2 matches 9 bases. The CDR3 covers 14 residues. Germline CDR1 is SSHAT and CDR2 is FNYEAQ (reference sequence). The CDR3 region is CASSHLRGGYEQYF. Here the CDR3 DNA reads TGTGCTAGCAGCCACCTGCGGGGGGGATACGAGCAGTACTTC.

For the CDR3, the DNA is TGCGCCAGCAGCGGGGGGAGGGAAGGCAACTATGGCTACACCTTC. Its translation is CASSGGREGNYGYTF. The J gene is TRBJ1-2, the V gene TRBV5-1; D might be TRBD1 (5 bases). The length of the CDR3 is 15 residues. The V end lost 4 bases, the J end lost 2 bases, and 15 bases lay between the germline ends. CDR1 and CDR2 from the germline V gene are SGHRS and YFSETQ.

The chain links TRBV7-6 to TRBJ2-1; 10 positions agree with TRBD1. CDR3 length: 15 amino acids. Germline CDR1 SGHVS, CDR2 FNYEAQ. J was trimmed by 2 bases and V by 3 bases; bases with no gene match: 1. Here the CDR3 DNA reads TGTGCCAGCAGCTTGGGACAGGGGCCCTACAATGAGCAGTTCTTC. It codes for CASSLGQGPYNEQFF.

The chain recombines TRBV6-5 with TRBJ2-1; D possibly corresponds to TRBD2 (7 bases). CDR1 and CDR2 from the germline V gene are MNHEY and SVGAGI. V lost 6 bases, J lost 9 bases, and 18 bases lay in between. This CDR3 has 14 residues. The CDR3 is CASSNGGTRGEQFF. As DNA, the CDR3 is TGTGCCAGCAGCAACGGGGGGACCAGGGGTGAGCAGTTCTTC.

The genes are TRBV5-4 and TRBJ2-5; TRBD1 matches 7 bases. CDR3 size: 17 residues. CDR1 is SGHNT and CDR2 is YYREEE in the germline V gene (reference sequence). After removal of 4 bases from V and 0 bases from J, the junction contained 12 bases not matched to a gene. The CDR3 is CASSPGQTKRDQETQYF. For the CDR3, the DNA is TGTGCCAGCAGCCCGGGACAGACCAAGAGAGACCAAGAGACCCAGTACTTC.

V usage is TRBV28 and J usage is TRBJ2-7; a weak D match, TRBD1 (6 bases). Germline V gene lookup returns CDR1 MDHEN and CDR2 SYDVKM. Trimming took 7 bases from V and 3 from J, leaving 10 bases between them. The CDR3 runs 12 residues. The CDR3 here is CASTGVIYEQYF. Written as DNA, the CDR3 is TGTGCCAGCACAGGGGTTATCTACGAGCAGTACTTC.

The chain is built from TRBV4-2 and TRBJ2-1, with 9 bases aligning to TRBD2. This CDR3 contains 18 residues. The J segment lost 7 bases and the V segment lost 0 bases, leaving 13 bases of the junction unmatched. Germline CDR1 is LGHNA and CDR2 is YNFKEQ. This chain's CDR3 is CASSQDRGGGAEVNEQFF. The CDR3 DNA follows: TGTGCCAGCAGCCAAGATCGGGGCGGGGGGGCTGAGGTAAATGAGCAGTTCTTC.

This chain joins TRBV7-2 and TRBJ2-6; D is undetermined. V was cut by 6 bases and J by 1 base, with 4 bases left in between. CDR3 length equals 13 residues. Germline assignment: CDR1 SGHTA and CDR2 FQGNSA. The CDR3 here is CASRSSGANVLTF. CDR3 DNA sequence: TGTGCCAGCAGGAGTTCTGGGGCCAACGTCCTGACTTTC.

V usage is TRBV4-1 and J usage is TRBJ1-1; 8 bases map to TRBD1. The CDR3 sequence is 14 residues long. With V trimmed by 2 bases and J by 4 bases, 3 bases remained unmatched. Per germline, CDR1 MGHRA and CDR2 YSYEKL. CDR3 in amino acids: CASSQSQGATEAFF. CDR3 bases: TGCGCCAGCAGCCAATCTCAGGGGGCCACTGAAGCTTTCTTT.

This clone was detected only a few times. This chain links TRBV7-2 with TRBJ1-2, with 10 positions matching TRBD1. The ends lost 5 bases at V and 7 bases at J; junction bases unmatched: 4. CDR3 length: 13 amino acids. Germline V lookup: CDR1 SGHTA, CDR2 FQGNSA. CDR3 coding DNA: TGTGCCAGCAGCCGACAGGGGGCAAGTGGCTACACCTTC. It encodes CASSRQGASGYTF.

In its sample, this clone was seen a few times. The chain is built from TRBV7-9 and TRBJ2-1; D remains ambiguous. This CDR3 spans 14 amino acids. Trimming shortened V by 8 bases and J by 2 bases, and 13 bases separated the two germline ends. Per germline, CDR1 SEHNR and CDR2 FQNEAQ (reference sequence). DNA for the CDR3: TGTGCCAGCTCCCGCAAGTCAGCCTACAATGAGCAGTTCTTC. It encodes CASSRKSAYNEQFF. Full variable domain (rest looked up from reference TRBV7-9 and TRBJ2-1): DTGVSQNPRHKITKRGQNVTFRCDPISEHNRLYWYRQTLGQGPEFLTYFQNEAQLEKSRLLSDRFSAERPKGSFSTLEIQRTEQGDSAMYLCASSRKSAYNEQFFGPGTRLTVL.

The chain joins TRBV5-1 to TRBJ2-4; a weak D match, TRBD1 (6 bases). This CDR3 has 16 residues. Trimming removed 3 bases from V and 0 bases from J, with 13 bases in between. Germline V gene sequence: CDR1 SGHRS, CDR2 YFSETQ. As DNA, the CDR3 is TGCGCCAGCAGCTGGTTACAGGGTTTAGCCAAAAACATTCAGTACTTC. Encoded protein: CASSWLQGLAKNIQYF.

This chain connects TRBV7-2 to TRBJ2-4, with D possibly being TRBD1 (7 bases). There are 15 residues in the CDR3. The germline V gene encodes CDR1 SGHTA and CDR2 FQGNSA. V lost 3 bases to trimming and J lost 9 bases, with 18 bases between them. The CDR3 loop is CASSLTGRDLGIQYF. The DNA for the CDR3 is TGTGCCAGCAGCTTGACAGGGCGGGATCTAGGCATTCAGTACTTC. Supplemented by reference TRBV7-2 and TRBJ2-4, the full variable domain reads GAGVSQSPSNKVTEKGKDVELRCDPISGHTALYWYRQSLGQGLEFLIYFQGNSAPDKSGLPSDRFSAERTGGSVSTLTIQRTQQEDSAVYLCASSLTGRDLGIQYFGAGTRLSVL.

This CDR3 is CASSSGQGGQPQHF. As DNA, the CDR3 is TGTGCCAGCTCATCGGGACAGGGAGGCCAGCCCCAGCATTTT. This rearrangement joins TRBV18 to TRBJ1-5; 9 nucleotides align to TRBD1. Germline CDR1 KGHSH, CDR2 LQKENI. The CDR3 has 14 residues. The V and J ends lost 5 bases and 7 bases, in that order; junction bases with no gene match: 6. Variable domain in full (rest from reference TRBV18 and TRBJ1-5): NAGVMQNPRHLVRRRGQEARLRCSPMKGHSHVYWYRQLPEEGLKFMVYLQKENIIDESGMPKERFSAEFPKEGPSILRIQQVVRGDSAAYFCASSSGQGGQPQHFGDGTRLSIL.

CDR3 loop: CASSVDRGRTEAFF. As DNA, the CDR3 is TGTGCCAGCAGTGTAGACAGGGGTCGCACTGAAGCTTTCTTT. This sequence joins TRBV6-5 and TRBJ1-1; 8 bases match TRBD1. This CDR3 spans 14 amino acids. V lost 5 bases and J lost 4; bases outside the gene matches: 6. Germline lookup yields CDR1 MNHEY and CDR2 SVGAGI.

This chain uses TRBV6-1 with TRBJ2-7; D is perhaps TRBD1 (5 bases). Trimming cost V 5 bases and J 2 bases, with 13 bases left between them. The V gene's germline CDR1 is MNHNS and CDR2 SASEGT. This CDR3 contains 14 residues. This chain's CDR3 is CASSQGPGAYEQYF. As DNA, the CDR3 is TGTGCCAGCAGTCAGGGCCCTGGGGCCTACGAGCAGTACTTC.

The chain is built from TRBV15 and TRBJ2-6; no reliable D call. The CDR3 sequence is 16 residues long. Germline assignment: CDR1 LNHNV and CDR2 YYDKDF (reference sequence). Trimming removed 0 bases at V and 1 base at J, with 7 bases between. CDR3 bases: TGTGCCACCAGCAGAGATCACCAGTCTGGGGCCAACGTCCTGACTTTC. Protein product: CATSRDHQSGANVLTF.

The chain carries TRBV5-1 and TRBJ2-5, with 7 bases fitting TRBD2. The J segment lost 1 base and the V segment lost 6 bases, leaving 9 bases of the junction unmatched. The CDR3 extends over 15 amino acids. From germline, CDR1 is SGHRS and CDR2 YFSETQ. As DNA, the CDR3 is TGCGCCAGCAATCTTGGGGGGGTTCCCCAAGAGACCCAGTACTTC. Its protein is CASNLGGVPQETQYF.